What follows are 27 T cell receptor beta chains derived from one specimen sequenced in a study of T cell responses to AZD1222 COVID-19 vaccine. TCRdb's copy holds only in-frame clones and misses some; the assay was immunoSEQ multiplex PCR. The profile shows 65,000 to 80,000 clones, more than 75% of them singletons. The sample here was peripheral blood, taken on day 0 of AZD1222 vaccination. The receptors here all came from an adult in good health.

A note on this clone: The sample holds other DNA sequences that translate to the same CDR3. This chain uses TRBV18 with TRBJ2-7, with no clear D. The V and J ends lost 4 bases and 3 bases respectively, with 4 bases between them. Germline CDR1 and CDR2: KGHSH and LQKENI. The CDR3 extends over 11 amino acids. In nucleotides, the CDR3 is TGTGCCAGCTCACTCAGCTACGAGCAGTACTTC. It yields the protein CASSLSYEQYF. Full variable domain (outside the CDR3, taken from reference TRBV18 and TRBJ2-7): NAGVMQNPRHLVRRRGQEARLRCSPMKGHSHVYWYRQLPEEGLKFMVYLQKENIIDESGMPKERFSAEFPKEGPSILRIQQVVRGDSAAYFCASSLSYEQYFGPGTRLTVT.

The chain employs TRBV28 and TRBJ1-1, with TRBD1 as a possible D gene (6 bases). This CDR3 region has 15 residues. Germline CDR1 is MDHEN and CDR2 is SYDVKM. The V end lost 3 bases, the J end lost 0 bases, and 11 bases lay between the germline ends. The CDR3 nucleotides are TGTGCCAGCAGTTTGTGGACAGTGATGAACACTGAAGCTTTCTTT. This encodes CASSLWTVMNTEAFF. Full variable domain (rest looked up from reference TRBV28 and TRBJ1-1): DVKVTQSSRYLVKRTGEKVFLECVQDMDHENMFWYRQDPGLGLRLIYFSYDVKMKEKGDIPEGYSVSREKKERFSLILESASTNQTSMYLCASSLWTVMNTEAFFGQGTRLTVV.

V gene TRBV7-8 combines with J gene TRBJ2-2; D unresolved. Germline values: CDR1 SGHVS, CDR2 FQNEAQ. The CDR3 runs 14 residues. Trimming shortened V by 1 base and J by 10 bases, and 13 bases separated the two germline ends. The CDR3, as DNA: TGTGCCAGCAGCTTAGTTGGGGAACTCGAGGAGCTGTTTTTT. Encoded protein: CASSLVGELEELFF.

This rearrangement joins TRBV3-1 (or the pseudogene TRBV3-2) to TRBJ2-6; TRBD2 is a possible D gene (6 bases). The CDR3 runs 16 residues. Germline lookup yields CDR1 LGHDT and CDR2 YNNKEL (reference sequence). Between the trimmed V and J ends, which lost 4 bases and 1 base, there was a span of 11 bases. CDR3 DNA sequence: TGTGCCAGCAGCCGGGGACGGGGGTCTGGGGCCAACGTCCTGACTTTC. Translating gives CASSRGRGSGANVLTF.

CDR3: CASSLNRGTEAFF. As DNA, the CDR3 is TGTGCCAGCAGCCTCAACAGGGGCACTGAAGCTTTCTTT. The rearrangement links TRBV7-3 to TRBJ1-1; 7 positions match TRBD1. Per germline, CDR1 SGHTA and CDR2 FQGTGA. The CDR3 runs to 13 residues. The junction had 4 bases not matched to a gene; V was cut back by 5 bases and J by 4 bases.

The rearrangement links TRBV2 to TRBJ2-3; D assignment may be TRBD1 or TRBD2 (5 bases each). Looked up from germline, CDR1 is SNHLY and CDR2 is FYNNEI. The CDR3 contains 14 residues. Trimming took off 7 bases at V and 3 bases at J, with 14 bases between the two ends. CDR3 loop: CASKGQGGTDTQYF. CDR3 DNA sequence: TGTGCCAGCAAGGGTCAGGGCGGGACAGATACGCAGTATTTT.

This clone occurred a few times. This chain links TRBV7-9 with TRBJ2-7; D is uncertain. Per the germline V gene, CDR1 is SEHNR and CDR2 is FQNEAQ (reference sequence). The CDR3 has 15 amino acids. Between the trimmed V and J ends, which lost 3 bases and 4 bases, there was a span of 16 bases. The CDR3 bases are TGTGCCAGCAGCTTGTTACGTCAGAGAGAATACGAGCAGTACTTC. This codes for CASSLLRQREYEQYF. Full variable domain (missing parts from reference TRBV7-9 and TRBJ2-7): DTGVSQNPRHKITKRGQNVTFRCDPISEHNRLYWYRQTLGQGPEFLTYFQNEAQLEKSRLLSDRFSAERPKGSFSTLEIQRTEQGDSAMYLCASSLLRQREYEQYFGPGTRLTVT.

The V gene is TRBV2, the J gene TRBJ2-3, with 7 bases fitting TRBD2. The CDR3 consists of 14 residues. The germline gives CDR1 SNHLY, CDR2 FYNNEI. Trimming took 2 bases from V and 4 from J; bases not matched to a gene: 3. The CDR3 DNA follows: TGTGCCAGCAGTGAACTAGCGGCCTCAGATACGCAGTATTTT. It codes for CASSELAASDTQYF.

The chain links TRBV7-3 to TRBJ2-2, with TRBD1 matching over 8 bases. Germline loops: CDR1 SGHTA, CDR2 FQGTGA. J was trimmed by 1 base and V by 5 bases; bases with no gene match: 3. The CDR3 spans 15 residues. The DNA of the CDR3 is TGTGCCAGCAGCCCAGGGACAGGGAACACCGGGGAGCTGTTTTTT. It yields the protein CASSPGTGNTGELFF.

The CDR3 protein is CASSLEGTLRNEQFF. CDR3 DNA sequence: TGTGCCAGCAGCTTGGAGGGCACGCTCCGGAATGAGCAGTTCTTC. The chain links TRBV5-4 to TRBJ2-1, with D uncertain. V gave up 0 bases and J gave up 7 bases, with 14 bases separating them. The CDR3 spans 15 residues. Germline V gene lookup returns CDR1 SGHNT and CDR2 YYREEE (reference sequence).

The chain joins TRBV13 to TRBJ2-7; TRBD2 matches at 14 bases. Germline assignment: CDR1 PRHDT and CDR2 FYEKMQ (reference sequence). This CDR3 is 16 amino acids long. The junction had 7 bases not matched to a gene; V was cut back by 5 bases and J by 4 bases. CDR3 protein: CASSQGTSGRWYEQYF. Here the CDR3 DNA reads TGTGCCAGCAGCCAGGGGACTAGCGGGAGATGGTACGAGCAGTACTTC.

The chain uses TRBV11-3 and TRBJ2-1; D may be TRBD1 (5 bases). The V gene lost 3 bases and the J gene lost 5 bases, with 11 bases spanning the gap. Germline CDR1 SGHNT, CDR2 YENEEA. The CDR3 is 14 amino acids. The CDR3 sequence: CASSFQDTDNEQFF. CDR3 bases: TGTGCCAGCAGCTTTCAGGACACAGACAATGAGCAGTTCTTC.

CDR3 sequence reads: CASSLIRTRRPRGPNSPLHF. CDR3 sequence (DNA): TGCGCCAGCAGCTTGATCCGGACGCGGAGACCCAGGGGGCCTAATTCACCCCTCCACTTT. V and J are TRBV5-1 and TRBJ1-6; 8 bases agree with TRBD1. The length of the CDR3 is 20 residues. The germline V gene has CDR1 SGHRS and CDR2 YFSETQ. V lost 1 base, J lost 6 bases, and 18 bases stayed unmatched.

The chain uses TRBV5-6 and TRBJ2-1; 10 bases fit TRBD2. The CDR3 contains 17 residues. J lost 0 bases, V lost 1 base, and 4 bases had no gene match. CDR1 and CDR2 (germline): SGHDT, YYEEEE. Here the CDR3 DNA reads TGTGCCAGCAGCTTGACTAGCGGGGAGAGCTCCTACAATGAGCAGTTCTTC. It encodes CASSLTSGESSYNEQFF.

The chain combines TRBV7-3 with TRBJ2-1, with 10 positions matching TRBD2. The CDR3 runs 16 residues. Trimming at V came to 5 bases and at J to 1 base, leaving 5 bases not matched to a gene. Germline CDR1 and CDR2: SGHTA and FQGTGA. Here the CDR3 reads CASSPGLAYSYNEQFF. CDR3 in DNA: TGTGCCAGCAGCCCGGGACTAGCGTATTCCTACAATGAGCAGTTCTTC.

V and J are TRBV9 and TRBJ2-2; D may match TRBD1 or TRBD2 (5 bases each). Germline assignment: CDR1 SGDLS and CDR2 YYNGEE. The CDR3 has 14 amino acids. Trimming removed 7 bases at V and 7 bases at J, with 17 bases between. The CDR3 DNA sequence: TGTGCCAGCTCGGTGGGGGTCGATCACGGGGAGCTGTTTTTT. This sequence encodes CASSVGVDHGELFF.

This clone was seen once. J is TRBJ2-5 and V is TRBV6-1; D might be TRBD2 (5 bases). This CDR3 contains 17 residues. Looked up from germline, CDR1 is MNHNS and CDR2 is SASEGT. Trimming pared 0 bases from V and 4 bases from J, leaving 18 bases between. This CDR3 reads CASSEALGIGEGETQYF. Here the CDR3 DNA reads TGTGCCAGCAGTGAAGCACTAGGGATTGGTGAAGGAGAGACCCAGTACTTC.

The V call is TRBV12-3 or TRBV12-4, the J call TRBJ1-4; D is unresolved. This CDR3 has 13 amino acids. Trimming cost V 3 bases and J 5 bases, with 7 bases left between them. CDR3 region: CASSFNLNEKLFF. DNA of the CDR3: TGTGCCAGCAGTTTTAACCTGAATGAAAAACTGTTTTTT.

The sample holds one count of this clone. The DNA of the CDR3 is TGTGCCAGCAGCAAGGGACGGAGTAGCAATCAGCCCCAGCATTTT. This sequence encodes CASSKGRSSNQPQHF. The chain recombines TRBV6-7 with TRBJ1-5; D is possibly TRBD1 (5 bases). TRBV6-7 qualifies as an ORF whose function is uncertain. The CDR3 covers 15 residues. V lost 6 bases and J lost 0, with 12 bases in between.

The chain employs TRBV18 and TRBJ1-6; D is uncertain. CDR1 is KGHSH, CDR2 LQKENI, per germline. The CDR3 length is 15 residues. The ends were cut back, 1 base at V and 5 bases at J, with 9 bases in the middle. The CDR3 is CASSPRTPDNSPLHF. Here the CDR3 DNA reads TGTGCCAGCTCACCACGTACCCCTGATAATTCACCCCTCCACTTT.

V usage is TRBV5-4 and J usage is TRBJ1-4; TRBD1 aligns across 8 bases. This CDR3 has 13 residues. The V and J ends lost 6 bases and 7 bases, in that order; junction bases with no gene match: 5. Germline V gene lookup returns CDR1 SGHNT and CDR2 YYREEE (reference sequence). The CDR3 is CASNSGGGEKLFF. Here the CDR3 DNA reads TGTGCCAGCAACTCAGGGGGCGGTGAAAAACTGTTTTTT. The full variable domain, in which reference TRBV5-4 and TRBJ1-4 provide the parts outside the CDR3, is ETGVTQSPTHLIKTRGQQVTLRCSSQSGHNTVSWYQQALGQGPQFIFQYYREEENGRGNFPPRFSGLQFPNYSSELNVNALELDDSALYLCASNSGGGEKLFFGSGTQLSVL.

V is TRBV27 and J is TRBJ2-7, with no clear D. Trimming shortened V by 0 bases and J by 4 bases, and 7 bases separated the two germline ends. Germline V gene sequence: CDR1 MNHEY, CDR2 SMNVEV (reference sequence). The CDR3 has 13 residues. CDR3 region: CASSLSNEYEQYF. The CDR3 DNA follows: TGTGCCAGCAGTTTATCGAACGAGTACGAGCAGTACTTC.

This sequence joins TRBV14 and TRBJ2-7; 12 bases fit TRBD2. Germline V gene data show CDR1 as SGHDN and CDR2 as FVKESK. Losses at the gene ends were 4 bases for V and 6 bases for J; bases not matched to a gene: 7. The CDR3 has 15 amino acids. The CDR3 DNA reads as TGTGCCAGCAGCCCCCCAGGACTAGCGGGGTCCGAGCAGTACTTC. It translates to CASSPPGLAGSEQYF.

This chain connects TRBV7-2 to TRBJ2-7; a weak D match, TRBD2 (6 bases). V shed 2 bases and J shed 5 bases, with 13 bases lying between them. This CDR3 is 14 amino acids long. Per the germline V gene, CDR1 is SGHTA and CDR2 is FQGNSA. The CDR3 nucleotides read TGTGCCAGCAGCTTACGACTAAAGCGGGACGAGCAGTACTTC. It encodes CASSLRLKRDEQYF.

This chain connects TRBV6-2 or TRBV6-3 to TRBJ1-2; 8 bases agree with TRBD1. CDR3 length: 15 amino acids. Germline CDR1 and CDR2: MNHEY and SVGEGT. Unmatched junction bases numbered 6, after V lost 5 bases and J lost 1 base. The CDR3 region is CASSPGTGINYGYTF. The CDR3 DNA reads TGTGCCAGCAGTCCCGGGACAGGAATTAACTATGGCTACACCTTC.

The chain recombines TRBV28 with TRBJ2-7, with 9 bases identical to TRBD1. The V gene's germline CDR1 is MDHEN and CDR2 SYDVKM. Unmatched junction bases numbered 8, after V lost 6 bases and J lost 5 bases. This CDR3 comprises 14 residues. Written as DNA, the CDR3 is TGTGCCAGCAGCCCAAGGACAGGGGCTGACGAGCAGTACTTC. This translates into CASSPRTGADEQYF. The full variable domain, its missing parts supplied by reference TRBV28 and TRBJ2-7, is DVKVTQSSRYLVKRTGEKVFLECVQDMDHENMFWYRQDPGLGLRLIYFSYDVKMKEKGDIPEGYSVSREKKERFSLILESASTNQTSMYLCASSPRTGADEQYFGPGTRLTVT.

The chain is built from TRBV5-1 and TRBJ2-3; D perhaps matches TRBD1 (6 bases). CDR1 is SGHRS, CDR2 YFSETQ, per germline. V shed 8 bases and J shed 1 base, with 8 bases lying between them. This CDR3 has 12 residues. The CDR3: CASHRGTDTQYF. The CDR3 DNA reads TGCGCCAGTCACAGGGGCACAGATACGCAGTATTTT.